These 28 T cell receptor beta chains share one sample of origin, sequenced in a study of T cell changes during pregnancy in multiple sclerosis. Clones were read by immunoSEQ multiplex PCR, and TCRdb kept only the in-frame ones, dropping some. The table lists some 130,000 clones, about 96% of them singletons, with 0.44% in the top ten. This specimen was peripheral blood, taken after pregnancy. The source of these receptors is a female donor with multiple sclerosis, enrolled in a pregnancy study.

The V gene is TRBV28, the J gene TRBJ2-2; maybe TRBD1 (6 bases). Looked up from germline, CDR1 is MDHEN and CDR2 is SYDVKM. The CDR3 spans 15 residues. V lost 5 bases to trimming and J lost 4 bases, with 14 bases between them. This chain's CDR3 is CASSPEWGRTGELFF. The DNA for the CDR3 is TGTGCCAGCAGTCCGGAGTGGGGGCGCACCGGGGAGCTGTTTTTT.

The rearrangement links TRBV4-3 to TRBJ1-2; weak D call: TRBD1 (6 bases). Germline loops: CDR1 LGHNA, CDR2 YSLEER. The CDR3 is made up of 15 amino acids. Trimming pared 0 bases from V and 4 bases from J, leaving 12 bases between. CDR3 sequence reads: CASSQDGGFSYGYTF. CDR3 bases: TGCGCCAGCAGCCAAGATGGGGGCTTTAGCTATGGCTACACCTTC.

CDR3 nucleotides: TGCAGCGTTGAAGTTAGAACCGAGGGGACCCAGTACTTC. It yields the protein CSVEVRTEGTQYF. The genes are TRBV29-1 and TRBJ2-5; D is perhaps TRBD2 (5 bases). The CDR3 sequence is 13 residues long. The ends were cut back, 1 base at V and 7 bases at J, with 13 bases in the middle. In germline, CDR1 is SQVTM, CDR2 ANQGSEA.

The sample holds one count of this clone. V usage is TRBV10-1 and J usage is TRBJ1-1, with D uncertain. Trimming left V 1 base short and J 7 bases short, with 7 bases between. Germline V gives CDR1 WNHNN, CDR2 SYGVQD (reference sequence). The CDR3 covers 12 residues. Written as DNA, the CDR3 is TGCGCCAGCAGTGAGTGGCCCAGTGAAGCTTTCTTT. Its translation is CASSEWPSEAFF.

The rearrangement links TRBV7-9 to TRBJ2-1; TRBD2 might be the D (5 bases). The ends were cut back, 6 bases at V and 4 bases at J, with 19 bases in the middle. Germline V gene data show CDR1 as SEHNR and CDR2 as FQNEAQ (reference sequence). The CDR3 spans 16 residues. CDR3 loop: CASSHILGGFYNEQFF. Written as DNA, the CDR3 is TGTGCCAGCAGTCATATCCTTGGCGGGTTTTACAATGAGCAGTTCTTC.

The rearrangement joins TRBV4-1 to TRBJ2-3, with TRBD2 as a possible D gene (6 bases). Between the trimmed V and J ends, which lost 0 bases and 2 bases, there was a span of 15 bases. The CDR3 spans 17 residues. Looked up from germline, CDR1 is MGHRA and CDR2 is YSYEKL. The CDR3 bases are TGCGCCAGCAGCCAAGAGGGATGGGGGGAGGACACAGATACGCAGTATTTT. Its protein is CASSQEGWGEDTDTQYF.

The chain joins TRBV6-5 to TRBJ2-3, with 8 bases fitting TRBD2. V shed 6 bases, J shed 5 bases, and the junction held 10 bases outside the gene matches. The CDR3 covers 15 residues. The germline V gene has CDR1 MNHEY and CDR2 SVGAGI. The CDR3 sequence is CASSPSAGVKDTQYF. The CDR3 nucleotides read TGTGCCAGCAGCCCCTCAGCGGGAGTTAAAGATACGCAGTATTTT.

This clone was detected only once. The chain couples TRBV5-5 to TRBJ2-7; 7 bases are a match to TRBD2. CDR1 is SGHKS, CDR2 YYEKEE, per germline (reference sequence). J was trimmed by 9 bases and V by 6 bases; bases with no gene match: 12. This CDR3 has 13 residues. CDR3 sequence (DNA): TGTGCCAGCACGCTGGGGGGGGAGGCGATGCAGTACTTC. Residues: CASTLGGEAMQYF.

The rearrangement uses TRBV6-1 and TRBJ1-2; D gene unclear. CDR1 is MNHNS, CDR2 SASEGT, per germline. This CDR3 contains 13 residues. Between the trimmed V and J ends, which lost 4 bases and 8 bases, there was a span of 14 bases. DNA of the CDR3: TGTGCCAGCAGTGGCCGTTCCTATGAGGGCTACACCTTC. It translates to CASSGRSYEGYTF.

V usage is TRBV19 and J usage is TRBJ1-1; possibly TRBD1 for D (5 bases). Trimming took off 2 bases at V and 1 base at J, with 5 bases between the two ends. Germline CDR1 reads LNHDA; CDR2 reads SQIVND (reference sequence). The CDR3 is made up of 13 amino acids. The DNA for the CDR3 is TGTGCCAGTAGTATAAGGGGGAACACTGAAGCTTTCTTT. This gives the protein CASSIRGNTEAFF.

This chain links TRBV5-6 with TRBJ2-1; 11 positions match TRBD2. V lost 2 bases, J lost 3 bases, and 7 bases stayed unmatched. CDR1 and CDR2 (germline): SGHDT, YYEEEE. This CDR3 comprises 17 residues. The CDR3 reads CASSFMGLAVFYNEQFF. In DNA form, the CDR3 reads TGTGCCAGCAGCTTTATGGGACTAGCGGTTTTCTACAATGAGCAGTTCTTC. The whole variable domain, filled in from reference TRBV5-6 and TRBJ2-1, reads DAGVTQSPTHLIKTRGQQVTLRCSPKSGHDTVSWYQQALGQGPQFIFQYYEEEERQRGNFPDRFSGHQFPNYSSELNVNALLLGDSALYLCASSFMGLAVFYNEQFFGPGTRLTVL.

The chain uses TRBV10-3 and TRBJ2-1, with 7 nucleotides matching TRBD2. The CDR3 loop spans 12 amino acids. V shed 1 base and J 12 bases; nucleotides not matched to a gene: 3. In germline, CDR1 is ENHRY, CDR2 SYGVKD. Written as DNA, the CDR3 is TGTGCCATCAGTGAGTTGTCTAGCGGGCAGTTCTTC. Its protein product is CAISELSSGQFF.

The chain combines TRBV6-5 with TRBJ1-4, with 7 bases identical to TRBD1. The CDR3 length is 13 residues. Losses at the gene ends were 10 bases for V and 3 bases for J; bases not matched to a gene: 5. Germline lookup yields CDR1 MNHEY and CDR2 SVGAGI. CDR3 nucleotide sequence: TGTGCCACCAGGGACAGTCCTAATGAAAAACTGTTTTTT. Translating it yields CATRDSPNEKLFF.

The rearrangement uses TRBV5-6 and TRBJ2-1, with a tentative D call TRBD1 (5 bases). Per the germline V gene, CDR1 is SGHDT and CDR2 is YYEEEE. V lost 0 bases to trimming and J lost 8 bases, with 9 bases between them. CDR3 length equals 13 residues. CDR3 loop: CASSLAGSDEQFF. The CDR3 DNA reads TGTGCCAGCAGCTTGGCAGGGTCCGATGAGCAGTTCTTC.

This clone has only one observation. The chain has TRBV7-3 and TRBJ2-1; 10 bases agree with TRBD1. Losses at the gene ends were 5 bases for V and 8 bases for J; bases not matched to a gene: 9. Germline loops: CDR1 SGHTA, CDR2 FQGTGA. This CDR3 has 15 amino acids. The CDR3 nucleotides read TGTGCCAGCAGCACCAGCCCGACAGGGGGCGATGAGCAGTTCTTC. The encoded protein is CASSTSPTGGDEQFF.

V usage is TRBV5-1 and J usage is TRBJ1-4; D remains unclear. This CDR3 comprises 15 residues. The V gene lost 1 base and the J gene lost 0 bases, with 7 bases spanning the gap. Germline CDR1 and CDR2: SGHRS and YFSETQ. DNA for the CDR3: TGCGCCAGCAGCTTGCAGGCTGCAACTAATGAAAAACTGTTTTTT. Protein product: CASSLQAATNEKLFF.

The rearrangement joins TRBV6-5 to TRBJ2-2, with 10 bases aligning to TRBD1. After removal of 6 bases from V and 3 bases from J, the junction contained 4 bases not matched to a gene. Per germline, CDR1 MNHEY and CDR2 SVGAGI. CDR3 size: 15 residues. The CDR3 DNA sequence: TGTGCCAGCAGGACCGGGACAGGGGACACCGGGGAGCTGTTTTTT. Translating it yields CASRTGTGDTGELFF.

The CDR3: CASSFREKLFF. CDR3 bases: TGTGCCAGCAGTTTCCGTGAAAAACTGTTTTTT. This sequence joins TRBV7-2 and TRBJ1-4; D remains ambiguous. Germline V gives CDR1 SGHTA, CDR2 FQGNSA. The CDR3 contains 11 residues. Trimming stripped 6 bases from V and 7 bases from J, with 6 bases between.

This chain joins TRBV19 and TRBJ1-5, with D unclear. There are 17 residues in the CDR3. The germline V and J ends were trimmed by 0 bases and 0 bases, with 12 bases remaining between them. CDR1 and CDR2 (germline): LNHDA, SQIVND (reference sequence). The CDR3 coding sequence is TGTGCCAGTAGTATAGACCTGGGAGGCAATAGCAATCAGCCCCAGCATTTT. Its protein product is CASSIDLGGNSNQPQHF.

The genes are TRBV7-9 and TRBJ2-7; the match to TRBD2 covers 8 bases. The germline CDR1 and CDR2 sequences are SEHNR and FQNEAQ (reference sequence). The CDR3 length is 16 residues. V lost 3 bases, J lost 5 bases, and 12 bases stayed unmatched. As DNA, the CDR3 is TGTGCCAGCAGCTTTGAGGTAGCGGGATTGACACACGAGCAGTACTTC. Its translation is CASSFEVAGLTHEQYF.

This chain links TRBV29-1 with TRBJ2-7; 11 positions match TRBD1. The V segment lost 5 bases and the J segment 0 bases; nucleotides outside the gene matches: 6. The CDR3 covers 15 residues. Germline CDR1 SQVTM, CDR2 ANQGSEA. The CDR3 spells CSVFGGTGGSYEQYF. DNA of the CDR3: TGCAGCGTTTTTGGTGGGACAGGGGGCTCCTACGAGCAGTACTTC.

CDR3 loop: CASSPGQGQSYEQYF. The CDR3 region has the DNA TGTGCCAGTAGCCCGGGACAGGGTCAATCCTACGAGCAGTACTTC. The chain uses TRBV19 and TRBJ2-7; TRBD1 matches 9 bases. The CDR3 covers 15 residues. Germline CDR1 and CDR2: LNHDA and SQIVND (reference sequence). Trimming at V came to 6 bases and at J to 1 base, leaving 7 bases not matched to a gene.

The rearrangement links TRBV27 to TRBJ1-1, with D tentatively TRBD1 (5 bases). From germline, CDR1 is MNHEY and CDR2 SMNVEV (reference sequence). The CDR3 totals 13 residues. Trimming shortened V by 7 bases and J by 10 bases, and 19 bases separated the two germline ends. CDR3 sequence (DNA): TGTGCCAGCACCCCAGGGATTCCCCCTGGAGCTTTCTTT. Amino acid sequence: CASTPGIPPGAFF.

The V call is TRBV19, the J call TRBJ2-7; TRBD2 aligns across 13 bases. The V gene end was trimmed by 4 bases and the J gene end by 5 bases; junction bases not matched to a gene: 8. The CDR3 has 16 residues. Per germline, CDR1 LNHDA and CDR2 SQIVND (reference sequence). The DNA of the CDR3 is TGTGCCAGTAGTACCACTAGCGGGAGGGCCGTAAACGAGCAGTACTTC. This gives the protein CASSTTSGRAVNEQYF.

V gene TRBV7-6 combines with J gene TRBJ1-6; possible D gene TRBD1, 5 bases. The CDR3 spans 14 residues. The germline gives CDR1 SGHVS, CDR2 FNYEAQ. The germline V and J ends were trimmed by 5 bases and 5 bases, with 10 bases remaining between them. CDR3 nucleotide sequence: TGTGCCAGCAGCCTGCAGGGAAATAATTCACCCCTCCACTTT. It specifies CASSLQGNNSPLHF.

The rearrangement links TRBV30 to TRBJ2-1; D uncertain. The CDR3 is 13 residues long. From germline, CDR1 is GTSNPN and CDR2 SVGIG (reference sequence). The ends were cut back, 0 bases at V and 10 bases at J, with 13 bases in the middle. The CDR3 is CAWSVRSQSEQFF. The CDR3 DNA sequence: TGTGCCTGGAGTGTAAGATCCCAGTCAGAGCAGTTCTTC.

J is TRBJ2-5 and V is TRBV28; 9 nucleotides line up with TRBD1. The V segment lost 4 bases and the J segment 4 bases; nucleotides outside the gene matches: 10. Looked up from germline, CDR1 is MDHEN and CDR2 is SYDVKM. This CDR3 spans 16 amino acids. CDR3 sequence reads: CASSSPKRGQGETQYF. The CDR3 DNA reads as TGTGCCAGCAGTTCCCCCAAGAGGGGACAGGGAGAGACCCAGTACTTC.

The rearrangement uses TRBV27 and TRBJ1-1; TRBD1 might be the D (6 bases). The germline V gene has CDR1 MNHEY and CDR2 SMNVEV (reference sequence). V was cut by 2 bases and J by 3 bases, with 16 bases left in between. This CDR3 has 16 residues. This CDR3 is CASSLPPGGRDTEAFF. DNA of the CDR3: TGTGCCAGCAGTTTACCCCCCGGGGGGCGGGACACTGAAGCTTTCTTT.